This TCR beta chain emerged from a study of T cells in Graves' hyperthyroidism and ophthalmopathy. Findings of the study overall: Clonotypes that were expanded in thyroid above 0.001 mostly appeared in blood too.

The source of the PBMCs was around 9 ml of fresh peripheral blood. RNA transcripts were the template for amplifying TCR beta CDR3 regions. The TCR CDR3 first-round RT-PCR relied on the HTBI primer set. TCRdb reprocessed the multiplex PCR reads with MiXCR, giving one entry per CDR3 protein. The repertoire holds under 350,000 distinct CDR3 sequences, with 18% as singletons. A word on this clonotype: Its specificity is unknown.

Source material: blood. This TCR was recovered from a woman between 50 and 59 years old with Graves' hyperthyroidism.

Here the CDR3 DNA reads TGTGCCAGCAGCGTCTCGACTACTAAAGAGACCCAGTACTTC. The encoded protein is CASSVSTTKETQYF. The chain couples TRBV9 to TRBJ2-5; D is possibly TRBD2 (5 bases). From germline, CDR1 is SGDLS and CDR2 YYNGEE. Between the trimmed V and J ends, which lost 2 bases and 3 bases, there was a span of 11 bases. This CDR3 comprises 14 residues.